This TCR beta chain derives from a study of T cells in Graves' hyperthyroidism and ophthalmopathy. As for the study in general: At initial diagnosis, before any treatment had begun, peripheral blood was obtained. Findings and limits, study-wide: Peripheral blood also featured most of the thyroid clonotypes expanded above 0.001. Ophthalmopathy was predicted by the model a median of approximately 6 months ahead of onset.

In its sample, this clonotype was seen a few times. Its antigen is still unknown. Trimming left V 4 bases short and J 0 bases short, with 12 bases between. The CDR3 totals 15 residues. Germline V gene data show CDR1 as LGHDT and CDR2 as YNNKEL (reference sequence). Authors of the study amplified TCR beta CDR3 regions from RNA transcripts. RT-PCR in the first round (using the HTBI primer set) targeted the TCR CDR3. TCRdb itself ran the multiplex PCR reads through MiXCR, one entry per CDR3 protein. The sample records under 400,000 distinct CDR3 sequences, 15% to 20% being singletons. The sequence derives from a woman in her forties with Graves' ophthalmopathy. The rearrangement joins TRBV3-1 to TRBJ1-1; no definite D call. The sequenced material came from blood. The CDR3 protein is CASSLTDVLNTEAFF. The CDR3 DNA sequence: TGTGCCAGCAGCCTAACGGACGTATTGAACACTGAAGCTTTCTTT.